The present entry profiles one TCR beta chain with its context. Its antigen is not identified. One end of the junction does not line up with germline, which may come from a read error. This record comes from a study of T cell repertoires in cytomegalovirus infection. Study in general: Recently identified HLA-C-restricted and well-studied HLA-B-restricted CMV epitopes were used. Public TCR beta signatures were indicative of both CMV infection and a matching HLA type.

Germline CDR1 SGHVS, CDR2 FQNEAQ. CDR3 size: 15 residues. Findings of the study overall: The cumulative frequency of public TCR beta families distinguished individuals who carried CMV together with the relevant HLA.

TCRdb recomputed calls from the reads with MiXCR, one row per CDR3 protein. The profile shows around 100,000 distinct CDR3 sequences, over 40% of them singletons. This chain joins TRBV7-8 and TRBJ1-1; 11 nucleotides match TRBD1. The clonotype was recovered from a human donor in good health (CMV status not recorded). Some clones in this sample may be carry-over from other donors' samples. Source: CD8+ T cells from cultured PBMCs, taken from culture after CMV antigen stimulation. The CDR3 DNA follows: TGTGCCAGCAGCCCCGGACAGGGGGCGAACACTGAAACTTTCTTT. It encodes CASSPGQGANTETFF.